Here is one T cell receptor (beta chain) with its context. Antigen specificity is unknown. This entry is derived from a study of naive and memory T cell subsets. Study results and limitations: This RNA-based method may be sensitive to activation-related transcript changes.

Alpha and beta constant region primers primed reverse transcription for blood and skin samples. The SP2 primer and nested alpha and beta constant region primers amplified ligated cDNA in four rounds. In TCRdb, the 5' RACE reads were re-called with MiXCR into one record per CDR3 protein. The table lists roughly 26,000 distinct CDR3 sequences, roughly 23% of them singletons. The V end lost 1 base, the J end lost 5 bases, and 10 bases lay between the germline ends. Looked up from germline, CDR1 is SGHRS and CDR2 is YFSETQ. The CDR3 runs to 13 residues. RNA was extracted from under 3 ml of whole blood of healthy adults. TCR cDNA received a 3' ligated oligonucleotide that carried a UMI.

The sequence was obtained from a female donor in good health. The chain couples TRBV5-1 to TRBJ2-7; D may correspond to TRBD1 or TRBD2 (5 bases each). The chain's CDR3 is CASSLNQGHEQYF. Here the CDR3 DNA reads TGCGCCAGCAGCTTGAACCAGGGACACGAGCAGTACTTC.